This TCR beta chain was profiled in a study of cytomegalovirus exposure and HLA in healthy donors. Note on this clone: The antigen is unknown.

The CDR3 runs to 13 residues. After removal of 5 bases from V and 9 bases from J, the junction contained 7 bases not matched to a gene. Germline CDR1 SEHNR, CDR2 FQNEAQ (reference sequence). Study-level points and caveats: Earlier analysis yielded a pattern in which most TCR beta V segments were productive about 87% or about 30% of the time. TCR beta chains numbering some 160 were designated cytomegalovirus-associated. The study assumed roughly uniform donor sequencing depth for presence/absence analyses.

Amplification used 60 Vbeta primers and 13 Jbeta primers. Clones were read by immunoSEQ multiplex PCR, and TCRdb kept only the in-frame ones, dropping some. Recorded for this sample: 120,000 to 150,000 clones. This chain uses TRBV7-9 with TRBJ2-1; 7 bases map to TRBD1. The TCR originated in a man aged 40-55 years in good health and CMV-seronegative. Material: PBMCs. The CDR3 nucleotides are TGTGCCAGCAGCCCATTCCCAGGGGGTGAGCAGTTCTTC. This codes for CASSPFPGGEQFF. Complete variable domain (other parts from reference TRBV7-9 and TRBJ2-1): DTGVSQNPRHKITKRGQNVTFRCDPISEHNRLYWYRQTLGQGPEFLTYFQNEAQLEKSRLLSDRFSAERPKGSFSTLEIQRTEQGDSAMYLCASSPFPGGEQFFGPGTRLTVL.